The present T cell receptor beta chain was sequenced within a study of control samples from healthy donors and cancer patients. Germline CDR1 is WSHSY and CDR2 is SAAADI. V shed 0 bases and J 6 bases; nucleotides not matched to a gene: 8. The CDR3 loop spans 15 amino acids. The table came from immunoSEQ multiplex PCR; TCRdb's copy has only in-frame clones and leaves some out. The data hold over 45,000 clones, with roughly 89% observed a single time. This TCR was sampled from a man between 40 and 49 years old with colorectal cancer. The specimen was PBMCs. This chain joins TRBV10-2 and TRBJ2-7; 7 nucleotides agree with TRBD2. The CDR3 DNA follows: TGCGCCAGCAGTGAGTCGGTAGGACTAGTAGGCGAGCAGTACTTC. Protein: CASSESVGLVGEQYF.